The clone carrying this T cell receptor (beta chain) has just one count. PCR was performed using 60 Vbeta and 13 Jbeta primers. The method was immunoSEQ multiplex PCR; TCRdb's version includes in-frame clones alone and lacks a portion of them. The data show roughly 150,000 clones, 75% seen once. The data were obtained in a study of cytomegalovirus exposure and HLA in healthy donors. Germline values: CDR1 SGHNT, CDR2 YYREEE (reference sequence). The CDR3 extends over 15 amino acids. J lost 5 bases, V lost 0 bases, and 2 bases had no gene match. The source of this sequence is a female donor in good health and CMV-seronegative. This sequence joins TRBV5-4 and TRBJ2-3, with 11 bases identical to TRBD2. The material sequenced was PBMCs. This CDR3 reads CASSLVGTSGDTQYF. The DNA for the CDR3 is TGTGCCAGCAGCTTGGTTGGGACTAGCGGAGATACGCAGTATTTT.